These 21 T cell receptor beta chains originate from one sample sequenced in a study of cytomegalovirus exposure and HLA in healthy donors. The primer mix had 60 Vbeta and 13 Jbeta primers. This table comes from immunoSEQ multiplex PCR, and its TCRdb copy is limited to in-frame clones, with some not included. There are over 45,000 clones in the sample, with 2.1% held by the top ten. Specimen: PBMCs. The receptors stem from a woman aged 40 to 50 in good health and CMV-seronegative.

V gene TRBV18 combines with J gene TRBJ2-3; perhaps TRBD2 as D (6 bases). The germline CDR1 and CDR2 sequences are KGHSH and LQKENI. The CDR3 totals 14 residues. V gave up 4 bases and J gave up 2 bases, with 10 bases separating them. CDR3 loop: CASSRAGPTDTQYF. The CDR3, as DNA: TGTGCCAGCTCACGGGCGGGACCCACAGATACGCAGTATTTT.

The chain links TRBV18 to TRBJ2-7; possibly TRBD1 for D (5 bases). Trimming pared 6 bases from V and 3 bases from J, leaving 12 bases between. CDR3 length: 13 residues. The germline gives CDR1 KGHSH, CDR2 LQKENI. Here the CDR3 DNA reads TGTGCCAGCTCGCGACAGAGGATCTACGAGCAGTACTTC. Its translation: CASSRQRIYEQYF. The variable domain in full, with the rest retrieved from reference TRBV18 and TRBJ2-7, is NAGVMQNPRHLVRRRGQEARLRCSPMKGHSHVYWYRQLPEEGLKFMVYLQKENIIDESGMPKERFSAEFPKEGPSILRIQQVVRGDSAAYFCASSRQRIYEQYFGPGTRLTVT.

The gene calls are TRBV6-1 and TRBJ1-5; TRBD1 aligns across 8 bases. This CDR3 region has 13 residues. CDR1 is MNHNS and CDR2 is SASEGT in the germline V gene. The trim removed 8 bases at V and 7 bases at J, leaving 7 bases unmatched. CDR3 bases: TGTGCCAGCCCCGGACAGGGAGGGCAGCCCCAGCATTTT. It yields the protein CASPGQGGQPQHF.

This chain connects TRBV2 to TRBJ2-7; possible D gene TRBD1, 5 bases. Per germline, CDR1 SNHLY and CDR2 FYNNEI. CDR3 length: 14 amino acids. V lost 4 bases and J 7 bases, leaving 17 bases between the germline ends. Written as DNA, the CDR3 is TGTGCCAGCAGTGCTCCCGGCCAGGGCGCGGAGCAGTACTTC. It codes for CASSAPGQGAEQYF. Based on the CDR3 plus reference TRBV2 and TRBJ2-7, the full variable domain is EPEVTQTPSHQVTQMGQEVILRCVPISNHLYFYWYRQILGQKVEFLVSFYNNEISEKSEIFDDQFSVERPDGSNFTLKIRSTKLEDSAMYFCASSAPGQGAEQYFGPGTRLTVT.

The chain joins TRBV11-3 to TRBJ2-1; 7 nucleotides agree with TRBD2. The germline CDR1 and CDR2 sequences are SGHNT and YENEEA. This CDR3 is 12 amino acids long. J gave up 11 bases and V 2 bases, and 3 bases lay outside the gene matches. The CDR3 DNA reads TGTGCCAGCAGCTTAACCGGGGGGAAGCAGTTCTTC. It encodes CASSLTGGKQFF.

V gene TRBV5-4 combines with J gene TRBJ2-3; TRBD2 matches at 8 bases. The germline CDR1 and CDR2 sequences are SGHNT and YYREEE (reference sequence). There are 15 residues in the CDR3. J gave up 0 bases and V 1 base, and 1 base lay outside the gene matches. The CDR3, as DNA: TGTGCCAGCAGCTTGCGGGGGGGAAGCACAGATACGCAGTATTTT. Its protein product is CASSLRGGSTDTQYF.

As DNA, the CDR3 is TGTGCCAGCAGTGAACCCCCCAGGGGGCGCTACACCTTC. Translation: CASSEPPRGRYTF. The chain employs TRBV6-1 and TRBJ1-2, with 8 bases that match TRBD1. The length of the CDR3 is 13 residues. Germline V lookup: CDR1 MNHNS, CDR2 SASEGT. With V trimmed by 2 bases and J by 9 bases, 5 bases remained unmatched.

The chain uses TRBV5-1 and TRBJ1-2, with D uncertain. V dropped 3 bases and J dropped 6 bases, with 15 bases sitting between them. CDR1 is SGHRS, CDR2 YFSETQ, per germline. This CDR3 comprises 14 residues. CDR3 residues: CASSWSGEGDGYTF. The CDR3 DNA is TGCGCCAGCAGCTGGTCCGGGGAAGGAGATGGCTACACCTTC.

In regard to this clone: Compared with germline, one end of the junction differs, possibly owing to a read error. The V gene is TRBV5-1, the J gene TRBJ2-1; possibly TRBD1 for D (6 bases). CDR3 length equals 14 residues. Germline V lookup: CDR1 SGHRS, CDR2 YFSETQ. CDR3 loop: CASSETGSDNEQFF. DNA of the CDR3: TGCGCCAGCAGCGAGACAGGCTCCGACAATGAGCAGTTCTTC.

The chain employs TRBV30 and TRBJ1-1; 7 bases fit TRBD1. Looked up from germline, CDR1 is GTSNPN and CDR2 is SVGIG (reference sequence). The CDR3 is 13 amino acids. V dropped 5 bases and J dropped 3; count of bases not matched to a gene: 6. The CDR3 sequence is CAWDTGQDTEAFF. CDR3 coding DNA: TGTGCCTGGGACACTGGACAGGACACTGAAGCTTTCTTT.

The chain joins TRBV20-1 to TRBJ1-2, with 8 bases fitting TRBD1. The germline gives CDR1 DFQATT, CDR2 SNEGSKA (reference sequence). The ends lost 8 bases at V and 6 bases at J; junction bases unmatched: 5. The CDR3 covers 11 residues. In nucleotides, the CDR3 is TGCAGTACGGGACAGGCCAATGGCTACACCTTC. Its translation: CSTGQANGYTF.

The chain has TRBV7-2 and TRBJ1-2; the D gene is possibly TRBD1 (5 bases). With 5 bases removed from V and 4 bases from J, the gap between germline ends came to 8 bases. The CDR3 extends over 12 amino acids. Looked up from germline, CDR1 is SGHTA and CDR2 is FQGNSA. The DNA for the CDR3 is TGTGCCAGCAGCCCTCAGGGCTATGGCTACACCTTC. Translated, it gives CASSPQGYGYTF.

This chain links TRBV2 with TRBJ1-5; 7 bases agree with TRBD1. This CDR3 is 14 amino acids long. Per germline, CDR1 SNHLY and CDR2 FYNNEI. Unmatched junction bases numbered 6, after V lost 8 bases and J lost 2 bases. The CDR3 sequence: CASQAGTGNQPQHF. CDR3 in DNA: TGTGCCAGCCAAGCCGGGACAGGCAATCAGCCCCAGCATTTT.

The chain uses TRBV5-1 and TRBJ2-5, with D perhaps matching TRBD2 (6 bases). V was trimmed by 0 bases and J by 7 bases, leaving 13 bases between them. CDR3 size: 14 residues. Germline V gene lookup returns CDR1 SGHRS and CDR2 YFSETQ. Written as DNA, the CDR3 is TGCGCCAGCAGCTTGGCGGGGGTGTGGGGGACCCAGTACTTC. This gives the protein CASSLAGVWGTQYF.

This chain links TRBV5-6 with TRBJ1-2, with a tentative D call TRBD1 (5 bases). The germline V and J ends were trimmed by 6 bases and 3 bases, with 18 bases remaining between them. The CDR3 has 15 residues. Germline CDR1 and CDR2: SGHDT and YYEEEE. This CDR3 is CASNPKGLLDYGYTF. DNA for the CDR3: TGTGCCAGCAACCCCAAGGGGCTACTCGACTATGGCTACACCTTC.

The J gene is TRBJ1-2, the V gene TRBV6-1, with 9 bases lining up with TRBD1. V shed 3 bases, J shed 5 bases, and the junction held 13 bases outside the gene matches. CDR3 length: 17 residues. CDR1 is MNHNS, CDR2 SASEGT, per germline. CDR3 nucleotides: TGTGCCAGCAGTGACACCCGACCGGGACAGGGTTATTATGGCTACACCTTC. As protein: CASSDTRPGQGYYGYTF.

This chain joins TRBV7-9 and TRBJ1-2, with 8 bases lining up with TRBD1. V was pared by 6 bases and J by 5 bases, with 14 bases of the junction left unmatched. CDR1 is SEHNR, CDR2 FQNEAQ, per germline (reference sequence). This CDR3 contains 16 residues. For the CDR3, the DNA is TGTGCCAGCAGGCCCCCAGTCAGGACAGGGACATATGGCTACACCTTC. Translating gives CASRPPVRTGTYGYTF.

V gene TRBV30 combines with J gene TRBJ1-2, with 10 bases fitting TRBD1. Germline assignment: CDR1 GTSNPN and CDR2 SVGIG (reference sequence). This CDR3 region has 12 residues. V shed 8 bases, J shed 6 bases, and the junction held 6 bases outside the gene matches. CDR3 sequence: CARGTGEDGYTF. For the CDR3, the DNA is TGTGCCCGCGGGACAGGGGAAGATGGCTACACCTTC.

Here the CDR3 reads CAWASTGNEKLFF. CDR3 nucleotides: TGTGCCTGGGCCTCAACAGGGAATGAAAAACTGTTTTTT. The V and J genes are TRBV30 and TRBJ1-4; possible D gene TRBD1, 6 bases. V dropped 5 bases and J dropped 5 bases, with 12 bases sitting between them. The CDR3 contains 13 residues. Germline-derived CDR1 and CDR2 are GTSNPN and SVGIG (reference sequence).

CDR3 protein: CASSPDRVAEKLFF. The CDR3, as DNA: TGTGCCAGCAGCCCCGACAGGGTTGCTGAAAAACTGTTTTTT. The chain combines TRBV7-8 with TRBJ1-4, with 7 bases matching TRBD1. V lost 5 bases and J lost 7; bases outside the gene matches: 7. This CDR3 comprises 14 residues. Germline CDR1 and CDR2: SGHVS and FQNEAQ. Drawing the rest from reference TRBV7-8 and TRBJ1-4, the complete variable domain is GAGVSQSPRYKVAKRGQDVALRCDPISGHVSLFWYQQALGQGPEFLTYFQNEAQLDKSGLPSDRFFAERPEGSVSTLKIQRTQQEDSAVYLCASSPDRVAEKLFFGSGTQLSVL.

CDR3 nucleotides: TGTGCCAGTAATACCTACAGCGGGGCCGAGCAGTACTTC. Its protein product is CASNTYSGAEQYF. J is TRBJ2-7 and V is TRBV19; TRBD2 agrees at 7 bases. V was pared by 7 bases and J by 6 bases, with 9 bases of the junction left unmatched. Germline loops: CDR1 LNHDA, CDR2 SQIVND (reference sequence). The CDR3 loop spans 13 amino acids.